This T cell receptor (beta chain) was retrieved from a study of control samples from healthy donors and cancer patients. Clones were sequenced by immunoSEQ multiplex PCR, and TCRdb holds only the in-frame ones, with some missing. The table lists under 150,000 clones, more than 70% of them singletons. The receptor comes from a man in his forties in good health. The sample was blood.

CDR3 DNA sequence: TGCGCCAGCAGCCAAGACGCCTCCCATGGGAGGAGGTATGGCTACACCTTC. It is translated as CASSQDASHGRRYGYTF. This sequence joins TRBV4-1 and TRBJ1-2, with D unclear. Between the trimmed V and J ends, which lost 0 bases and 5 bases, there was a span of 19 bases. The CDR3 spans 17 residues. Germline assignment: CDR1 MGHRA and CDR2 YSYEKL.